The entry that follows covers one T cell receptor (beta chain) sequence. Per the germline V gene, CDR1 is MGHRA and CDR2 is YSYEKL. The CDR3 length is 19 residues. Trimming cost V 4 bases and J 4 bases; bases outside gene matches: 19. Each subset's genomic DNA was shared equally among a number of immunoSEQ plates. TCRdb's copy holds only in-frame clones and misses some; the assay was immunoSEQ multiplex PCR. The top ten hold less than 0.35% of the sample, which has about 580,000 clones, roughly 98% seen once. Positive CCR7 selection of CD45RO-negative cells yielded the naive CD8 cells, and terminally differentiated effector memory CD45RA+ cells were excluded. This record comes from a study of shared clonotypes between healthy human individuals.

The sequencing input was naive CD8+ T cells sorted from blood. This receptor was taken from a man aged 25 to 40 in good health. The V gene is TRBV4-1, the J gene TRBJ2-1; 7 nucleotides agree with TRBD2. The CDR3 DNA sequence: TGCGCCAGCAGCCCAGAGTACCCTAGCGGCTTAGATGCATACAATGAGCAGTTCTTC. It codes for CASSPEYPSGLDAYNEQFF.